This passage covers 24 T cell receptor beta chains from one sample sequenced in a study of spatial heterogeneity in lung cancer. The time point denotes: sample taken at primary tumor resection. Sequencing of whole RNA from tumor, nontumor lung or frozen PBMC involved no sorting. TCRdb processed the 5' RACE reads anew with MiXCR; each CDR3 protein has one entry. The sample contains some 100,000 distinct CDR3 sequences, about an eighth of which appear only once. The input for sequencing was PBMCs, taken at surgery. The receptor source for this set is a male donor with early-stage non-small cell lung cancer.

This clonotype occurred a few times. This chain links TRBV5-1 with TRBJ2-2; no definite D call. The CDR3 is 11 residues long. V dropped 7 bases and J dropped 5 bases, with 6 bases sitting between them. CDR1 and CDR2 from the germline V gene are SGHRS and YFSETQ. The CDR3 region is CASAKTGELFF. The CDR3 bases are TGCGCCAGCGCCAAAACCGGGGAGCTGTTTTTT.

The rearrangement uses TRBV28 and TRBJ2-1; 8 nucleotides match TRBD2. Germline V gene sequence: CDR1 MDHEN, CDR2 SYDVKM. CDR3 size: 16 residues. V lost 4 bases and J lost 8; bases outside the gene matches: 13. CDR3 DNA sequence: TGTGCCAGCAGTTACATGGGGGCGGGAGGTAGATATGAGCAGTTCTTC. Translating it yields CASSYMGAGGRYEQFF.

This clonotype was observed many times. This rearrangement joins TRBV9 to TRBJ2-2; D may be TRBD1 (5 bases). The CDR3 is 15 residues long. V lost 3 bases and J 6 bases, leaving 15 bases between the germline ends. Germline CDR1 SGDLS, CDR2 YYNGEE. The CDR3 DNA follows: TGTGCCAGCAGCGGGAACACCTTAGGGGCCGGGGAGCTGTTTTTT. Translation: CASSGNTLGAGELFF.

V is TRBV6-1 and J is TRBJ2-1, with D uncertain. Trimming removed 3 bases from V and 1 base from J, with 7 bases in between. The CDR3 contains 14 residues. The germline V gene encodes CDR1 MNHNS and CDR2 SASEGT. CDR3: CASSDLVSYNEQFF. The CDR3 nucleotides read TGTGCCAGCAGTGATCTGGTTTCCTACAATGAGCAGTTCTTC.

This clonotype was recorded at least ten times. The rearrangement joins TRBV6-2 or TRBV6-3 to TRBJ2-5, with a weak D call TRBD2 (6 bases). Per the germline V gene, CDR1 is MNHEY and CDR2 is SVGEGT. Trimming shortened V by 6 bases and J by 0 bases, and 17 bases separated the two germline ends. The CDR3 totals 16 residues. The CDR3 region has the DNA TGTGCCAGCAGAGGGACGGGTAGCGGCGACCAAGAGACCCAGTACTTC. Amino acids: CASRGTGSGDQETQYF.

This CDR3 is CASSVPENTQYF. CDR3 nucleotides: TGTGCCAGCAGCGTTCCGGAGAATACGCAGTATTTT. The chain combines TRBV7-3 with TRBJ2-3; the D is unclear. CDR3 length equals 12 residues. V was trimmed by 5 bases and J by 7 bases, leaving 10 bases between them. Germline values: CDR1 SGHTA, CDR2 FQGTGA.

This clonotype appeared a few times. J is TRBJ1-3 and V is TRBV4-1, with D unclear. The germline V and J ends were trimmed by 1 base and 0 bases, with 16 bases remaining between them. The CDR3 length is 18 residues. Germline-derived CDR1 and CDR2 are MGHRA and YSYEKL. Here the CDR3 reads CASSQGVVMFLSGNTIYF. The CDR3 nucleotides are TGCGCCAGCAGCCAAGGGGTGGTAATGTTCCTCTCTGGAAACACCATATATTTT.

The table lists this clonotype with a few counts. V and J are TRBV7-2 and TRBJ2-5; D is unresolved. The CDR3 consists of 16 residues. V gave up 2 bases and J gave up 2 bases, with 15 bases separating them. CDR1 and CDR2 from the germline V gene are SGHTA and FQGNSA. This chain's CDR3 is CASSLSHRGGQETQYF. Written as DNA, the CDR3 is TGTGCCAGCAGCTTAAGCCATCGAGGCGGACAAGAGACCCAGTACTTC.

This clonotype was seen at least ten times. CDR3 DNA: TGTGCCAGCAGCTTAGCGGACAGAGGATATGGCTACACCTTC. Translating it yields CASSLADRGYGYTF. The genes are TRBV7-9 and TRBJ1-2; D possibly corresponds to TRBD1 (6 bases). This CDR3 is 14 amino acids long. Germline CDR1 reads SEHNR; CDR2 reads FQNEAQ (reference sequence). V was shortened by 0 bases and J by 5 bases, with 10 bases between the two germline ends.

This clonotype was observed at least ten times. The rearrangement joins TRBV6-2 or TRBV6-3 to TRBJ2-7; the D is unclear. Trimming took 6 bases from V and 0 from J, leaving 6 bases between them. The CDR3 covers 12 residues. The V gene's germline CDR1 is MNHEY and CDR2 SVGEGT. In DNA, the CDR3 is TGTGCCAGCAGCCGGAGCTCCTACGAGCAGTACTTC. Translating it yields CASSRSSYEQYF.

The table lists this clonotype with a few counts. The gene calls are TRBV20-1 and TRBJ2-7; 9 bases agree with TRBD2. After removal of 3 bases from V and 4 bases from J, the junction contained 4 bases not matched to a gene. This CDR3 has 13 residues. CDR1 and CDR2 from the germline V gene are DFQATT and SNEGSKA (reference sequence). The CDR3 here is CSASSSGGYEQYF. CDR3 sequence (DNA): TGCAGTGCTAGCAGTAGCGGGGGTTACGAGCAGTACTTC.

This clonotype occurred a few times. The genes are TRBV14 and TRBJ1-6, with D uncertain. This CDR3 is built from 15 residues. V shed 4 bases and J shed 6 bases, with 13 bases lying between them. Looked up from germline, CDR1 is SGHDN and CDR2 is FVKESK. As DNA, the CDR3 is TGTGCCAGCAGCCCCACCAACCGGCTTAATTCACCCCTCCACTTT. The encoded protein is CASSPTNRLNSPLHF.

This clonotype was detected ten times or more. The chain couples TRBV29-1 to TRBJ2-7; TRBD2 agrees at 8 bases. V shed 6 bases, J shed 2 bases, and the junction held 12 bases outside the gene matches. The germline V gene has CDR1 SQVTM and CDR2 ANQGSEA. The CDR3 is 15 amino acids. The CDR3 DNA reads as TGCAGCGTCTTTGATGCGGGAGGTTCTACCTACGAGCAGTACTTC. Translation gives CSVFDAGGSTYEQYF.

Points on this clonotype: The missing conserved phenylalanine or tryptophan at the end of this CDR3 makes a read error likely. V is TRBV20-1 and J is TRBJ2-1; D is possibly TRBD2 (6 bases). This CDR3 region has 14 residues. V lost 3 bases and J lost 2, with 11 bases in between. Germline assignment: CDR1 DFQATT and CDR2 SNEGSKA (reference sequence). CDR3 sequence (DNA): TGCAGTGCTAGTCTGGCTAGCGCCTACAATGAGCAGTTCTCC. Its translation is CSASLASAYNEQFS.

The chain recombines TRBV3-1 with TRBJ1-1, with TRBD1 as a possible D gene (6 bases). V was cut by 2 bases and J by 5 bases, with 21 bases left in between. CDR1 and CDR2 (germline): LGHDT, YNNKEL (reference sequence). The CDR3 extends over 17 amino acids. The CDR3 nucleotides read TGTGCCAGCAGCCAATTACCGGGACAAAGGGCGGTAACTGAAGCTTTCTTT. Translation: CASSQLPGQRAVTEAFF.

This clonotype was counted many times. The rearrangement uses TRBV9 and TRBJ2-1; 9 bases are shared with TRBD2. Germline V gene data show CDR1 as SGDLS and CDR2 as YYNGEE. J gave up 6 bases and V 4 bases, and 5 bases lay outside the gene matches. The CDR3 has 14 residues. CDR3 DNA: TGTGCCAGCAGCCCCCTAGCGGGGCGCAATGAGCAGTTCTTC. Its protein product is CASSPLAGRNEQFF.

This clonotype turned up a few times. This sequence joins TRBV24-1 and TRBJ2-7; D ambiguous. Trimming shortened V by 0 bases and J by 6 bases, and 8 bases separated the two germline ends. Germline loops: CDR1 KGHDR, CDR2 SFDVKD. This CDR3 has 13 amino acids. CDR3 coding DNA: TGTGCCACCAGTGATTTGGACACCCCCGAGCAGTACTTC. Its translation: CATSDLDTPEQYF.

The chain employs TRBV14 and TRBJ2-3; D uncertain. This CDR3 spans 16 amino acids. Trimming took 2 bases from V and 5 from J, leaving 17 bases between them. Germline lookup yields CDR1 SGHDN and CDR2 FVKESK. The CDR3: CASSQYLDPYLDTQYF. For the CDR3, the DNA is TGTGCCAGCAGCCAATACCTAGATCCGTATTTAGATACGCAGTATTTT.

In its sample, this clonotype was seen a few times. The rearrangement joins TRBV29-1 to TRBJ2-5; D gene ambiguous. CDR3 length equals 14 residues. In germline, CDR1 is SQVTM, CDR2 ANQGSEA. V was pared by 6 bases and J by 1 base, with 15 bases between. The chain's CDR3 is CSVLGRAAQETQYF. CDR3 sequence (DNA): TGCAGCGTGCTTGGACGCGCAGCCCAAGAGACCCAGTACTTC.

The rearrangement uses TRBV29-1 and TRBJ2-7, with 10 positions matching TRBD1. Germline V gene data show CDR1 as SQVTM and CDR2 as ANQGSEA. Trimming at V came to 6 bases and at J to 3 bases, leaving 5 bases not matched to a gene. The CDR3 is 13 amino acids. CDR3 nucleotides: TGCAGCGTCTCGGGGACAGGGGTCTACGAGCAGTACTTC. It specifies CSVSGTGVYEQYF.

The V and J genes are TRBV10-3 and TRBJ1-6, with D maybe TRBD1 (6 bases). CDR1 ENHRY and CDR2 SYGVKD come from the germline V gene. The CDR3 is 13 amino acids. V was trimmed by 8 bases and J by 7 bases, leaving 12 bases between them. CDR3 sequence: CAIGGGQNSPLHF. In DNA, the CDR3 is TGTGCCATCGGCGGGGGGCAGAATTCACCCCTCCACTTT.

This clonotype showed up many times. The V call is TRBV12-3 or TRBV12-4, the J call TRBJ2-7, with 10 bases that match TRBD2. The CDR3 contains 14 residues. V shed 4 bases, J shed 4 bases, and the junction held 4 bases outside the gene matches. Here the CDR3 reads CASSSLAGAYEQYF. CDR3 DNA: TGTGCCAGCAGTTCGCTAGCGGGGGCTTACGAGCAGTACTTC.

A few counts support this clonotype. The chain is built from TRBV6-2 or TRBV6-3 and TRBJ2-5; TRBD2 matches 12 bases. Losses at the gene ends were 6 bases for V and 5 bases for J; bases not matched to a gene: 7. Germline lookup yields CDR1 MNHEY and CDR2 SVGEGT. The CDR3 covers 15 residues. The CDR3 coding sequence is TGTGCCAGCAGAATTGGACTAGCGGGAATGGAGACCCAGTACTTC. Encoded protein: CASRIGLAGMETQYF.

About this clonotype: A read error is likely, as this CDR3 ends without the conserved phenylalanine or tryptophan. V usage is TRBV6-1 and J usage is TRBJ1-2; D unresolved. The CDR3 covers 14 residues. V was trimmed by 3 bases and J by 0 bases, leaving 8 bases between them. Germline loops: CDR1 MNHNS, CDR2 SASEGT. The CDR3 DNA reads TGTGCCAGCAGTGATCTTCAGTCTAACTATGGCTACACCATC. Amino acid sequence: CASSDLQSNYGYTI.